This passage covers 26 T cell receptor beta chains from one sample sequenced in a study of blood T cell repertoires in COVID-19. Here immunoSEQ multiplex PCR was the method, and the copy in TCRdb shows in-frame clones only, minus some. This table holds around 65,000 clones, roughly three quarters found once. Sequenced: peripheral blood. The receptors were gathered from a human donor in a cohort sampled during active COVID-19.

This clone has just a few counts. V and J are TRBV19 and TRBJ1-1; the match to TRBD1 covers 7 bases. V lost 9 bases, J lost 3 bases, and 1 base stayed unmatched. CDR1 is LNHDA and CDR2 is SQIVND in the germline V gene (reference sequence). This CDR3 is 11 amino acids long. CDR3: CARTGDTEAFF. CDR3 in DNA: TGTGCCAGAACAGGGGACACTGAAGCTTTCTTT.

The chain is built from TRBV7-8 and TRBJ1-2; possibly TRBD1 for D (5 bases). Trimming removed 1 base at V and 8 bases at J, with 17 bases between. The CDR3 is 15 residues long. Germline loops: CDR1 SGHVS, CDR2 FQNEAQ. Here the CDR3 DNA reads TGTGCCAGCAGCTTAGAGGGGATAGCCTTGCGGGGCTACACCTTC. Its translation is CASSLEGIALRGYTF.

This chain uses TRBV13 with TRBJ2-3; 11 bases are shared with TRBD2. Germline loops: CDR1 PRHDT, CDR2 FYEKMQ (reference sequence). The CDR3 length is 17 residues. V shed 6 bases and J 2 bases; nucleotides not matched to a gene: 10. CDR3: CASSKGPGLADTDTQYF. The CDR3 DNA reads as TGTGCCAGCAGTAAGGGGCCGGGACTAGCGGACACAGATACGCAGTATTTT. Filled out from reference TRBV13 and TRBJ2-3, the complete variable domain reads AAGVIQSPRHLIKEKRETATLKCYPIPRHDTVYWYQQGPGQDPQFLISFYEKMQSDKGSIPDRFSAQQFSDYHSELNMSSLELGDSALYFCASSKGPGLADTDTQYFGPGTRLTVL.

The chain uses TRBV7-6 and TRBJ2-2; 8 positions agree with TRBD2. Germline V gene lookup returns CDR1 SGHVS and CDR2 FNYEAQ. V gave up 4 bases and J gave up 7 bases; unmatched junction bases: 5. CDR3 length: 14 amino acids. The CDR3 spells CASSSGLASGELFF. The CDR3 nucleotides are TGTGCCAGCAGCTCCGGACTAGCCAGCGGGGAGCTGTTTTTT.

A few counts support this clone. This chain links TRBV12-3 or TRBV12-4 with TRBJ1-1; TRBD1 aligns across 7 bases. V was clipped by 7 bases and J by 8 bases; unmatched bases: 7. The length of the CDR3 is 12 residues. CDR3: CASNQGDPEAFF. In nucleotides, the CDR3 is TGTGCCAGCAACCAGGGGGACCCAGAAGCTTTCTTT.

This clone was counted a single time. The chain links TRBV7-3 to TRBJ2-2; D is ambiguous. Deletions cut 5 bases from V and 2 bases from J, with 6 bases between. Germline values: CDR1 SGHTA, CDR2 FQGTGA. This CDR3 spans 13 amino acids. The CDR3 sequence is CASSTANTGELFF. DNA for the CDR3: TGTGCCAGCAGCACAGCAAACACCGGGGAGCTGTTTTTT. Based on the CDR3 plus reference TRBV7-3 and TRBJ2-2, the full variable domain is GAGVSQTPSNKVTEKGKYVELRCDPISGHTALYWYRQSLGQGPEFLIYFQGTGAADDSGLPNDRFFAVRPEGSVSTLKIQRTERGDSAVYLCASSTANTGELFFGEGSRLTVL.

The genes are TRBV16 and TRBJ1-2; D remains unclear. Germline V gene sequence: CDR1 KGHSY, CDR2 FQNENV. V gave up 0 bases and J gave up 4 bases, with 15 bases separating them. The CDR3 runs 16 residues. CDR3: CASSQSEYGGSYGYTF. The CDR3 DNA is TGTGCCAGCAGCCAATCTGAATATGGCGGTAGCTATGGCTACACCTTC. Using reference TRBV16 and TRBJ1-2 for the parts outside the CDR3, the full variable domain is GEEVAQTPKHLVRGEGQKAKLYCAPIKGHSYVFWYQQVLKNEFKFLISFQNENVFDETGMPKERFSAKCLPNSPCSLEIQATKLEDSAVYFCASSQSEYGGSYGYTFGSGTRLTVV.

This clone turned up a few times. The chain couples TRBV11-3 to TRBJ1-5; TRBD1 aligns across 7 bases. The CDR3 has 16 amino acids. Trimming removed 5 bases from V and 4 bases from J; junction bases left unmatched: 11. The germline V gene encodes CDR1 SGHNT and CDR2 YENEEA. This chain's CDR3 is CASSPPRGRGNQPQHF. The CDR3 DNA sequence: TGTGCCAGCAGCCCCCCCAGGGGGAGAGGGAATCAGCCCCAGCATTTT.

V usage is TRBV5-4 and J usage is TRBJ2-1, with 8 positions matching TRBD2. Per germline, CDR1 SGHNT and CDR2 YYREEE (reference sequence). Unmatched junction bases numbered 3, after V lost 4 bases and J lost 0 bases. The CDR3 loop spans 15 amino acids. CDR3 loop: CASSRSGSSYNEQFF. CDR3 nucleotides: TGTGCCAGCAGCCGAAGCGGGAGCTCCTACAATGAGCAGTTCTTC. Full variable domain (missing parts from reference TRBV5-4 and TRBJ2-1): ETGVTQSPTHLIKTRGQQVTLRCSSQSGHNTVSWYQQALGQGPQFIFQYYREEENGRGNFPPRFSGLQFPNYSSELNVNALELDDSALYLCASSRSGSSYNEQFFGPGTRLTVL.

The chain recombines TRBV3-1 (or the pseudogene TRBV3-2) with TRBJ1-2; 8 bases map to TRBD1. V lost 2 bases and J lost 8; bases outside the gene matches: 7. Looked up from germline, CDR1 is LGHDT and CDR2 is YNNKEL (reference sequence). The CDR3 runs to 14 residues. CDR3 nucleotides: TGTGCCAGCAGCCAACAGGACAGGGTGAGCGGCTACACCTTC. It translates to CASSQQDRVSGYTF.

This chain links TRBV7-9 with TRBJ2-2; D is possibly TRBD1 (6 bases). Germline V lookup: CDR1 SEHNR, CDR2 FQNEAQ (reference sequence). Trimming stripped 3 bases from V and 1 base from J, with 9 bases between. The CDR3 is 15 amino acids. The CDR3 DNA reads TGTGCCAGCAGCTTCAGGGGCGGGAACACCGGGGAGCTGTTTTTT. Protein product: CASSFRGGNTGELFF. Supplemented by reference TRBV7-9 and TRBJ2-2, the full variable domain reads DTGVSQNPRHKITKRGQNVTFRCDPISEHNRLYWYRQTLGQGPEFLTYFQNEAQLEKSRLLSDRFSAERPKGSFSTLEIQRTEQGDSAMYLCASSFRGGNTGELFFGEGSRLTVL.

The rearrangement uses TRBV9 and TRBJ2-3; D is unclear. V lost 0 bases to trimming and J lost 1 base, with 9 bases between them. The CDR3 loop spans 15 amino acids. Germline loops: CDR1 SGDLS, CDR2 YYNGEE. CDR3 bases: TGTGCCAGCAGCGTAGGCGTGTCGGGCACAGATACGCAGTATTTT. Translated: CASSVGVSGTDTQYF.

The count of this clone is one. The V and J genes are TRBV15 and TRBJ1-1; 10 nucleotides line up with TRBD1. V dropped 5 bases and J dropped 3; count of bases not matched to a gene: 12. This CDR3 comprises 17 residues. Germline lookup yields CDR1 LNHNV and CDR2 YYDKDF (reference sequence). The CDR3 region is CATSRRDRGFRDTEAFF. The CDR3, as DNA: TGTGCCACCAGCCGGCGGGACAGGGGCTTTCGAGACACTGAAGCTTTCTTT.

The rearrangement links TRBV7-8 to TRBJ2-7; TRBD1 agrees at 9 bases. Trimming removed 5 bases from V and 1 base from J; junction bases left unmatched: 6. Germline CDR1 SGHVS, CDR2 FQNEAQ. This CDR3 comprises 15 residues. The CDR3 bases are TGTGCCAGCAGCGCCGGGACAGGGCCTTCCTACGAGCAGTACTTC. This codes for CASSAGTGPSYEQYF. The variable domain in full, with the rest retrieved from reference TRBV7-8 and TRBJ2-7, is GAGVSQSPRYKVAKRGQDVALRCDPISGHVSLFWYQQALGQGPEFLTYFQNEAQLDKSGLPSDRFFAERPEGSVSTLKIQRTQQEDSAVYLCASSAGTGPSYEQYFGPGTRLTVT.

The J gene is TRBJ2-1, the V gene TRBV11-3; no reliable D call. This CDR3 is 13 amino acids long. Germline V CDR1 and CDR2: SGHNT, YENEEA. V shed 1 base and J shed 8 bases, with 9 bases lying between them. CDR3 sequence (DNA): TGTGCCAGCAGCTTAGGGTCGGCGGATGAGCAGTTCTTC. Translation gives CASSLGSADEQFF.

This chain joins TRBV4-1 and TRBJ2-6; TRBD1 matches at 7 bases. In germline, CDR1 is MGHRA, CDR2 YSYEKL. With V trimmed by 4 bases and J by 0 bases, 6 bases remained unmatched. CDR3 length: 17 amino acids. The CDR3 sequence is CASSLGTAYSGANVLTF. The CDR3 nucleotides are TGCGCCAGCAGCCTCGGGACAGCCTACTCTGGGGCCAACGTCCTGACTTTC.

The CDR3 reads CASSMGQLYSNQPQHF. CDR3 DNA: TGTGCCAGTAGTATGGGACAGCTTTATAGCAATCAGCCCCAGCATTTT. The chain has TRBV19 and TRBJ1-5, with 7 bases that match TRBD1. Per the germline V gene, CDR1 is LNHDA and CDR2 is SQIVND (reference sequence). Germline trimming cut 3 bases from V and 0 bases from J; bases unmatched to any gene: 5. CDR3 size: 16 residues.

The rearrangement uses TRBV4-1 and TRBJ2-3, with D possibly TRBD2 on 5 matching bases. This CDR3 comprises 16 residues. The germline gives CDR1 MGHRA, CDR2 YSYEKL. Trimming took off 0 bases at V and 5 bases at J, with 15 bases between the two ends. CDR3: CASSQESTRDKDTQYF. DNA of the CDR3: TGCGCCAGCAGCCAAGAATCGACCCGGGATAAAGATACGCAGTATTTT.

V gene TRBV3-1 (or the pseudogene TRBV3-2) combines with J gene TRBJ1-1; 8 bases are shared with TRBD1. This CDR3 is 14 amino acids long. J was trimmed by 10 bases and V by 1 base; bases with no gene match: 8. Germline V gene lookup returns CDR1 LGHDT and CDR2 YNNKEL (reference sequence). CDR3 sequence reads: CASSQAQQGAVAFF. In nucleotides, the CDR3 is TGTGCCAGCAGCCAAGCCCAGCAGGGGGCTGTAGCTTTCTTT.

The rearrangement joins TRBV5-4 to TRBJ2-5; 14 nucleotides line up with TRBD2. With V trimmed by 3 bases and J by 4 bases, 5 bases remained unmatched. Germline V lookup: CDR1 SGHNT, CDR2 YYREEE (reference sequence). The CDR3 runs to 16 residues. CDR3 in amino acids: CASSYGGTSGGETQYF. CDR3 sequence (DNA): TGTGCCAGCAGCTACGGAGGGACTAGCGGGGGAGAGACCCAGTACTTC.

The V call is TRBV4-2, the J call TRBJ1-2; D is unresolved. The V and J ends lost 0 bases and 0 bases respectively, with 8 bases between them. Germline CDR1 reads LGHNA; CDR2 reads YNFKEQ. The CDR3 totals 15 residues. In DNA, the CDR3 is TGTGCCAGCAGCCAAGAGAGGAATTCTAACTATGGCTACACCTTC. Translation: CASSQERNSNYGYTF.

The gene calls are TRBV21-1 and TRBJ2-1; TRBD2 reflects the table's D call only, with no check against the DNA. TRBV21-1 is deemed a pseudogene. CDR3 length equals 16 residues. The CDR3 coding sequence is TGTGCCAGCAGCAAAGTGTGGCTAGCGGGTGTCAATGAGCAGTTCTTC. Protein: CASSKVWLAGVNEQFF.

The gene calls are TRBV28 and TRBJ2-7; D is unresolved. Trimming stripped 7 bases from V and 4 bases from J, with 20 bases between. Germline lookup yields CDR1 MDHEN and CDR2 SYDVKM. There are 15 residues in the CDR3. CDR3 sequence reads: CASIGLGLDGYEQYF. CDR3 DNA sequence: TGTGCCAGCATCGGGTTGGGTCTAGACGGATACGAGCAGTACTTC.

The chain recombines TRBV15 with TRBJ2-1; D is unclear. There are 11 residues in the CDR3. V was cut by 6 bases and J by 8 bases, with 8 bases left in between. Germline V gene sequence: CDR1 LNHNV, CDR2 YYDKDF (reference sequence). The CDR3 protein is CATRSLHEQFF. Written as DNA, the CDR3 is TGTGCCACCAGGTCCCTTCATGAGCAGTTCTTC.

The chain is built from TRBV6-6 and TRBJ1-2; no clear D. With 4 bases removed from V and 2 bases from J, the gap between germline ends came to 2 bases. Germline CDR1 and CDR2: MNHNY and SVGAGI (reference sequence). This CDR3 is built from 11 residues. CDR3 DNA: TGTGCCAGCAGTTCAAACTATGGCTACACCTTC. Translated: CASSSNYGYTF.

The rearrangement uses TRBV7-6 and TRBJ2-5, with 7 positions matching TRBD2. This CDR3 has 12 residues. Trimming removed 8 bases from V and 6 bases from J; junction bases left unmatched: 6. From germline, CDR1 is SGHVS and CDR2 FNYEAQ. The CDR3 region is CASSGGGQTQYF. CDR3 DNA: TGTGCCAGCTCTGGGGGGGGTCAGACCCAGTACTTC.